The clone carrying this T cell receptor (beta chain) was observed once. The antigen remains unidentified. This record comes from a study of shared clonotypes between healthy human individuals. As for the study in general: Every donor yielded three CD4 naive, three CD4 memory, two CD8 naive and one CD8 memory plate. Notes on the study in general: The researchers took only blood, and tissue repertoires probably look different. Depth was large, yet rarefaction showed that sorted-subset sequencing was incomplete.

Profiled with immunoSEQ multiplex PCR; TCRdb holds only in-frame clones, not every one. The sample lists 2 million to 3 million clones, more than 90% occurring once. The CDR3 spans 14 residues. Germline V gives CDR1 SGHTA, CDR2 FQGNSA. With 8 bases clipped from V and 0 bases from J, the junction kept 4 bases outside the gene matches. All donors were healthy HIV-negative adults lacking recent acute infections or vaccinations. Material: naive CD4+ T cells sorted from blood. Subset in this sample: CD45RA+ positively selected. The chain couples TRBV7-2 to TRBJ2-3; 8 bases match TRBD2. This TCR derives from a man younger than 35 in good health. The CDR3 region has the DNA TGTGCCAGCCGACTAGCGAGCAGCACAGATACGCAGTATTTT. Its protein is CASRLASSTDTQYF.